These 9 T cell receptor beta chains originate from one sample sequenced in a study of blood T cells in healthy people across ages. Combining a sample-barcoded 5' primer with a J-beta primer mix, a second PCR ran for about 7 to 11 cycles. MiXCR, applied by TCRdb to the 5' RACE reads, yields one record per CDR3 protein. In the table there are some 1.8 million distinct CDR3 sequences, about two fifths of which are singletons. Sequences were obtained from blood. The receptors derive from a human donor in good health.

In this sample, this clonotype turned up a few times. This rearrangement joins TRBV7-2 to TRBJ1-1, with unresolved D. The V end lost 6 bases, the J end lost 8 bases, and 16 bases lay between the germline ends. CDR1 SGHTA and CDR2 FQGNSA come from the germline V gene. This CDR3 comprises 13 residues. CDR3 residues: CASREQQGREAFF. The CDR3 nucleotides are TGTGCCAGCAGGGAGCAGCAAGGAAGGGAAGCTTTCTTT.

There are a few counts of this clonotype. The chain combines TRBV20-1 with TRBJ2-3, with 7 bases fitting TRBD2. This CDR3 spans 13 amino acids. Unmatched junction bases numbered 6, after V lost 1 base and J lost 8 bases. Germline V gene data show CDR1 as DFQATT and CDR2 as SNEGSKA (reference sequence). This CDR3 reads CSARVAGVATQYF. CDR3 nucleotides: TGCAGTGCTAGAGTGGCGGGGGTGGCTACGCAGTATTTT.

This clonotype was seen a handful of times. The rearrangement joins TRBV24-1 to TRBJ2-1; TRBD1 aligns across 9 bases. The CDR3 contains 16 residues. Unmatched junction bases numbered 3, after V lost 4 bases and J lost 0 bases. The V gene's germline CDR1 is KGHDR and CDR2 SFDVKD. CDR3 in amino acids: CATSEPGQGSYNEQFF. DNA of the CDR3: TGTGCCACCAGTGAACCGGGACAGGGCTCCTACAATGAGCAGTTCTTC.

This clonotype has more than one count but fewer than ten. The rearrangement links TRBV29-1 to TRBJ2-1; D gene ambiguous. Germline V gene lookup returns CDR1 SQVTM and CDR2 ANQGSEA. Trimming pared 4 bases from V and 5 bases from J, leaving 21 bases between. The CDR3 is made up of 16 amino acids. CDR3: CSVAKLGNLRNNEQFF. CDR3 in DNA: TGCAGCGTTGCGAAATTAGGAAACCTCCGAAACAATGAGCAGTTCTTC.

V usage is TRBV7-9 and J usage is TRBJ1-2; 8 bases are shared with TRBD1. Trimming took 5 bases from V and 3 from J; bases not matched to a gene: 8. The CDR3 loop spans 15 amino acids. Germline V gene lookup returns CDR1 SEHNR and CDR2 FQNEAQ (reference sequence). CDR3 nucleotide sequence: TGTGCCAGCAGCGGCCTGGGACAGGTCCACTATGGCTACACCTTC. It is translated as CASSGLGQVHYGYTF. Variable domain in full (rest from reference TRBV7-9 and TRBJ1-2): DTGVSQNPRHKITKRGQNVTFRCDPISEHNRLYWYRQTLGQGPEFLTYFQNEAQLEKSRLLSDRFSAERPKGSFSTLEIQRTEQGDSAMYLCASSGLGQVHYGYTFGSGTRLTVV.

In its sample, this clonotype was seen a few times. V and J are TRBV5-1 and TRBJ2-5; TRBD2 might be the D (6 bases). CDR1 and CDR2 from the germline V gene are SGHRS and YFSETQ. V was cut by 5 bases and J by 5 bases, with 13 bases left in between. The CDR3 spans 13 residues. CDR3 loop: CASRDGGFETQYF. CDR3 DNA: TGCGCCAGCAGAGATGGGGGGTTTGAGACCCAGTACTTC.

This chain joins TRBV5-1 and TRBJ1-2, with D unclear. CDR3 size: 13 residues. Deletions cut 1 base from V and 6 bases from J, with 10 bases between. Germline assignment: CDR1 SGHRS and CDR2 YFSETQ. CDR3 sequence (DNA): TGCGCCAGCAGCTTGTTAGTTAGAGATGGCTACACCTTC. Translation gives CASSLLVRDGYTF.

This clonotype was found many times. CDR3 DNA sequence: TGTGCCAGCAGCCCCGGGGGGAGCGCGGAGACCCAGTACTTC. This sequence encodes CASSPGGSAETQYF. This chain joins TRBV7-2 and TRBJ2-5; TRBD2 matches at 7 bases. Germline CDR1 reads SGHTA; CDR2 reads FQGNSA. CDR3 length: 14 residues. J was trimmed by 5 bases and V by 5 bases; bases with no gene match: 8.

This clonotype was counted only a few times. The genes are TRBV4-3 and TRBJ1-5; D may be TRBD1 (5 bases). The length of the CDR3 is 19 residues. V was cut by 4 bases and J by 5 bases, with 27 bases left in between. Germline V CDR1 and CDR2: LGHNA, YSLEER. The CDR3 nucleotides are TGCGCCAGCAGCCCCCACCGCCATCTTCCTCCGGGGGAGTATCAGCCCCAGCATTTT. This translates into CASSPHRHLPPGEYQPQHF.